This T cell receptor beta chain was recorded in a study of cytomegalovirus exposure and HLA in healthy donors. Study results and limitations: Rarity characterized most TCR sequences, yet some public TCRs appeared in many donors. Reportedly, HLA-A and HLA-B alleles of most subjects were accurately predicted from TCR beta.

The PCR ran on 60 Vbeta and 13 Jbeta primers. Assay: immunoSEQ multiplex PCR; the TCRdb copy retains only in-frame clones and omits some. The profile shows 98,000 or so clones, around four fifths of them singletons. Those who donated were healthy bone marrow donors. The CDR3 runs 12 residues. Looked up from germline, CDR1 is SEHNR and CDR2 is FQNEAQ (reference sequence). Between the trimmed V and J ends, which lost 7 bases and 7 bases, there was a span of 13 bases. Notes on this clone: Antigen specificity is unknown.

The V gene is TRBV7-9, the J gene TRBJ2-5; D is possibly TRBD1 (5 bases). The sequenced sample was PBMCs. The TCR sequence derives from a middle-aged woman in good health and CMV-seronegative. The CDR3 loop is CASTFQGGTQYF. The CDR3 nucleotides read TGTGCCAGCACCTTCCAGGGCGGGACCCAGTACTTC.